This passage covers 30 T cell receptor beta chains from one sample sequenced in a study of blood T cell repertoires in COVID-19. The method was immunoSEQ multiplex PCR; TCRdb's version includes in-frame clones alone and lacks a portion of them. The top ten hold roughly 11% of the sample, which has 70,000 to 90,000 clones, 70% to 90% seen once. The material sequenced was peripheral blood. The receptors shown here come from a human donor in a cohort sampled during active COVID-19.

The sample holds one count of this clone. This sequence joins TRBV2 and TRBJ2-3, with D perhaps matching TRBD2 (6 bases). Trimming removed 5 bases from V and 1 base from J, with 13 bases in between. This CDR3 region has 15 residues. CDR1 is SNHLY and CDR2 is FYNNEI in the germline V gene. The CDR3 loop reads CASSSQRAGTDTQYF. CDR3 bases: TGTGCCAGCAGTTCCCAGCGGGCAGGCACAGATACGCAGTATTTT.

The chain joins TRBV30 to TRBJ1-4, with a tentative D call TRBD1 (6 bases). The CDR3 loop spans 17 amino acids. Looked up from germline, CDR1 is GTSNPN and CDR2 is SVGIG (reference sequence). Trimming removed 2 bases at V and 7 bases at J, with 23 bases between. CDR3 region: CAWSSGLGGAKGEKLFF. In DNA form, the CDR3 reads TGTGCCTGGAGTTCTGGTTTGGGGGGGGCGAAGGGTGAAAAACTGTTTTTT.

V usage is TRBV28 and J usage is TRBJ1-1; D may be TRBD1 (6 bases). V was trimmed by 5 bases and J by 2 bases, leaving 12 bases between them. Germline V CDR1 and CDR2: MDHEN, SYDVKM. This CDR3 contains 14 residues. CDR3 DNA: TGTGCCAGCAGTATCGGGGGGGCAAACACTGAAGCTTTCTTT. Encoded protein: CASSIGGANTEAFF.

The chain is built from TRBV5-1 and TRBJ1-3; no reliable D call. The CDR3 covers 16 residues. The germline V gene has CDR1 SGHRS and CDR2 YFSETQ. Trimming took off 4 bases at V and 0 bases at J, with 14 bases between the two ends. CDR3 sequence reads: CASSEQLQDSGNTIYF. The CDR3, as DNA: TGCGCCAGCAGCGAACAGCTTCAGGACTCTGGAAACACCATATATTTT. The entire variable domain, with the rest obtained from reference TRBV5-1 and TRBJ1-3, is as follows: KAGVTQTPRYLIKTRGQQVTLSCSPISGHRSVSWYQQTPGQGLQFLFEYFSETQRNKGNFPGRFSGRQFSNSRSEMNVSTLELGDSALYLCASSEQLQDSGNTIYFGEGSWLTVV.

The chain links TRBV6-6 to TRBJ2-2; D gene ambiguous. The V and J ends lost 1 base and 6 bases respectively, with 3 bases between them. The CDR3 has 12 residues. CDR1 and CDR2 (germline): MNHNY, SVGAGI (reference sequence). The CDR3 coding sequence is TGTGCCAGCAGTTACTTCTCCGGGGAGCTGTTTTTT. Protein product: CASSYFSGELFF.

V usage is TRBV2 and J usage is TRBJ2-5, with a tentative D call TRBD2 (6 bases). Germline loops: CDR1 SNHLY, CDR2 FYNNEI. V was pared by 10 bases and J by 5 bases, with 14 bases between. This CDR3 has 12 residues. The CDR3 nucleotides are TGTGCCACCGCTGGGGGGAGGGAGACCCAGTACTTC. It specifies CATAGGRETQYF. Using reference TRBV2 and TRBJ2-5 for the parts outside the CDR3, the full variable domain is EPEVTQTPSHQVTQMGQEVILRCVPISNHLYFYWYRQILGQKVEFLVSFYNNEISEKSEIFDDQFSVERPDGSNFTLKIRSTKLEDSAMYFCATAGGRETQYFGPGTRLLVL.

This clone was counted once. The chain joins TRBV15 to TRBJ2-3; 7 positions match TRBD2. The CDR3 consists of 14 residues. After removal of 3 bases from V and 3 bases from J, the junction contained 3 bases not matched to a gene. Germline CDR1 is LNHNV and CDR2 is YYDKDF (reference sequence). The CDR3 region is CATSSGLVTDTQYF. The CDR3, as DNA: TGTGCCACCAGCAGCGGACTAGTAACAGATACGCAGTATTTT.

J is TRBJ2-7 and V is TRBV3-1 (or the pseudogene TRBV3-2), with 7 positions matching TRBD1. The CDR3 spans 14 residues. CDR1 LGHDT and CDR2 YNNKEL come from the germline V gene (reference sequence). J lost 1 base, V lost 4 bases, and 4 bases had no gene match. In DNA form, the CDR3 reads TGTGCCAGCAGCCCGAACAGGGGTTCCTACGAGCAGTACTTC. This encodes CASSPNRGSYEQYF.

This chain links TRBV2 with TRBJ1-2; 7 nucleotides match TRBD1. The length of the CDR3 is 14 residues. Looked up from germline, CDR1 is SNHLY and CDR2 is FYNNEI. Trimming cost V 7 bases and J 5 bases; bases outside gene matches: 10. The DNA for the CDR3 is TGTGCCAGCACCCAACAGGGGCCCCTTTATGGCTACACCTTC. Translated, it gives CASTQQGPLYGYTF.

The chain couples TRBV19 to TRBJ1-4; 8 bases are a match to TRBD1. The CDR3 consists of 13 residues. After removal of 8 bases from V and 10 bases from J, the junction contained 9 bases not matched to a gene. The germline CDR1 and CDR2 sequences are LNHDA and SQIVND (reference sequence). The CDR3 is CASQGDRWGKLFF. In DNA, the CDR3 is TGTGCCAGTCAAGGGGACAGGTGGGGAAAACTGTTTTTT.

The CDR3 region is CASVGAYEQYF. CDR3 sequence (DNA): TGTGCCAGCGTGGGGGCGTACGAGCAGTACTTC. The J gene is TRBJ2-7, the V gene TRBV28; D might be TRBD1 (6 bases). Germline-derived CDR1 and CDR2 are MDHEN and SYDVKM. This CDR3 comprises 11 residues. V was pared by 8 bases and J by 4 bases, with 9 bases between. Filled out from reference TRBV28 and TRBJ2-7, the complete variable domain reads DVKVTQSSRYLVKRTGEKVFLECVQDMDHENMFWYRQDPGLGLRLIYFSYDVKMKEKGDIPEGYSVSREKKERFSLILESASTNQTSMYLCASVGAYEQYFGPGTRLTVT.

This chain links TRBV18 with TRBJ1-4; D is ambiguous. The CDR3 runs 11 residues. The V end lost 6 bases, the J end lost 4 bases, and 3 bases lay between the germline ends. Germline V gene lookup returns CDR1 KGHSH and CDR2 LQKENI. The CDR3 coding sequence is TGTGCCAGCTCGCGTAATGAAAAACTGTTTTTT. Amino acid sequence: CASSRNEKLFF.

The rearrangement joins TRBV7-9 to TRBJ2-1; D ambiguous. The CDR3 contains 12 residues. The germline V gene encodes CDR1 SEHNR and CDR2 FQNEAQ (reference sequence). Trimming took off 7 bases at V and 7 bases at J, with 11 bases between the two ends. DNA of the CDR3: TGTGCCAGCACACGGGTTGGAAATGAGCAGTTCTTC. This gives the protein CASTRVGNEQFF.

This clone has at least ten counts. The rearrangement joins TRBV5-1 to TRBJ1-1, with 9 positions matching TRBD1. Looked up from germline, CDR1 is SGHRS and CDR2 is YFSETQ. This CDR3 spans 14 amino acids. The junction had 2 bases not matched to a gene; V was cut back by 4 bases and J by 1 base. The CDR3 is CASSTGQGNTEAFF. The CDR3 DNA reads TGCGCCAGCAGCACGGGACAGGGGAACACTGAAGCTTTCTTT.

The CDR3 DNA is TGTGCCAGCAGTTCGGACAGGCGGGAGCAGTACTTC. This encodes CASSSDRREQYF. The V call is TRBV28, the J call TRBJ2-7, with 7 bases matching TRBD1. CDR1 and CDR2 (germline): MDHEN, SYDVKM. The J segment lost 7 bases and the V segment lost 4 bases, leaving 4 bases of the junction unmatched. The CDR3 covers 12 residues.

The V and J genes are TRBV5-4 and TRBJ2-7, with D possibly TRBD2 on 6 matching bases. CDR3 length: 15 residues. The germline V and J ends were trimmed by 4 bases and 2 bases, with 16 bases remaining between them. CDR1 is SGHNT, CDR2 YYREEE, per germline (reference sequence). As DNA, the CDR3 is TGTGCCAGCAGCCGAGATGCGGGGCAAGCCTACGAGCAGTACTTC. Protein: CASSRDAGQAYEQYF. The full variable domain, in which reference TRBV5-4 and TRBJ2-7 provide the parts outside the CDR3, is ETGVTQSPTHLIKTRGQQVTLRCSSQSGHNTVSWYQQALGQGPQFIFQYYREEENGRGNFPPRFSGLQFPNYSSELNVNALELDDSALYLCASSRDAGQAYEQYFGPGTRLTVT.

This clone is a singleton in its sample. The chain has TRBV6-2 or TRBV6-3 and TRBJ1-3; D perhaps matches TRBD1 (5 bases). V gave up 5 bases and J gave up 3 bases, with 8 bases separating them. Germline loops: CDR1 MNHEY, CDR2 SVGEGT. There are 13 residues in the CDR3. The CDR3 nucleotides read TGTGCCAGCAGTGCAGGGTTTGGAAACACCATATATTTT. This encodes CASSAGFGNTIYF.

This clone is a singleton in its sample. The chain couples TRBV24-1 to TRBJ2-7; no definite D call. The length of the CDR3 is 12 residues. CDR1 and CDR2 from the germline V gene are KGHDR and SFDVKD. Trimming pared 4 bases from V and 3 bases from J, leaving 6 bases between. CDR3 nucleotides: TGTGCCACCAGTGACAGGTTCTACGAGCAGTACTTC. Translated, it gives CATSDRFYEQYF.

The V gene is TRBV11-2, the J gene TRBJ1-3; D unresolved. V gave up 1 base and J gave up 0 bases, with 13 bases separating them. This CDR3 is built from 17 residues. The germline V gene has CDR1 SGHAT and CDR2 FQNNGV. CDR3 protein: CASSLVVGSSSGNTIYF. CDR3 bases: TGTGCCAGCAGCTTAGTTGTGGGTAGCAGCTCTGGAAACACCATATATTTT.

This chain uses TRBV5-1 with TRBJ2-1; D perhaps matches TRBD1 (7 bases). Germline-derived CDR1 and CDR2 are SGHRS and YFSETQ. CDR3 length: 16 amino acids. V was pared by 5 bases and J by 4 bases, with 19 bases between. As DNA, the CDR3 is TGCGCCAGCAGACTAACCCCGGGGGACAGATACAATGAGCAGTTCTTC. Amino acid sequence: CASRLTPGDRYNEQFF.

Here the CDR3 reads CASRMTGLYGYTF. The CDR3 DNA reads as TGTGCCAGCAGAATGACAGGGCTCTATGGCTACACCTTC. The chain recombines TRBV12-3 or TRBV12-4 with TRBJ1-2; 7 positions agree with TRBD1. The CDR3 is made up of 13 amino acids. V was clipped by 6 bases and J by 4 bases; unmatched bases: 5.

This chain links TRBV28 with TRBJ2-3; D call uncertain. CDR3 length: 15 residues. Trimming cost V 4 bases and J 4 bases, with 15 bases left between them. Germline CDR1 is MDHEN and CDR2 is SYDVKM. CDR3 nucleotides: TGTGCCAGCAGTTCCACCCTGATAGTTCCAGATACGCAGTATTTT. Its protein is CASSSTLIVPDTQYF.

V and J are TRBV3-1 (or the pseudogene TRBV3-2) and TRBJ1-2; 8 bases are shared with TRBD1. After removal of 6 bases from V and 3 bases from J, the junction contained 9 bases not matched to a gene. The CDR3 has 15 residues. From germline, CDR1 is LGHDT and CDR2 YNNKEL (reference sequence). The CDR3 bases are TGTGCCAGCAGACGCAGGGGGCTCTACGACTATGGCTACACCTTC. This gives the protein CASRRRGLYDYGYTF.

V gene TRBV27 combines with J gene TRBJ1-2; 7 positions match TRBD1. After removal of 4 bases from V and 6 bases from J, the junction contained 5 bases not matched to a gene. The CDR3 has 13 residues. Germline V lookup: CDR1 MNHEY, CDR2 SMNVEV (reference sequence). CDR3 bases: TGTGCCAGCAGTTGGGACAGAACAAATGGCTACACCTTC. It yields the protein CASSWDRTNGYTF.

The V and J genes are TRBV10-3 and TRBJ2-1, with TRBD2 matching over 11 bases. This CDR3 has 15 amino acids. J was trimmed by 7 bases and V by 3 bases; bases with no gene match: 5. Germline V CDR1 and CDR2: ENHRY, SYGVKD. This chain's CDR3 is CAISEIAGGLNEQFF. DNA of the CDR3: TGTGCCATCAGTGAAATAGCGGGGGGGCTAAATGAGCAGTTCTTC.

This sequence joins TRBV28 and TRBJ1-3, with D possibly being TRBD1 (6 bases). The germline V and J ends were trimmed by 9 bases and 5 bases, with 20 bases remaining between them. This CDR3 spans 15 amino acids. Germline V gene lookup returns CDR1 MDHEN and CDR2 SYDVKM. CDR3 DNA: TGTGCCAGTTTTCCAGGGGCCGGACTGAGAAACACCATATATTTT. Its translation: CASFPGAGLRNTIYF.

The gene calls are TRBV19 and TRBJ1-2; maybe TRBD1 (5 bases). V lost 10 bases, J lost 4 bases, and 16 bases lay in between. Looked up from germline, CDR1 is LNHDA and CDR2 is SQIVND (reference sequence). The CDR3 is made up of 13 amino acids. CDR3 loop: CATWGDLAYGYTF. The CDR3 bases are TGTGCCACTTGGGGGGATTTGGCCTATGGCTACACCTTC.

The CDR3 reads CASSLDRGTDTQYF. The CDR3 DNA sequence: TGTGCCAGCAGCTTAGACAGGGGCACAGATACGCAGTATTTT. V is TRBV7-2 and J is TRBJ2-3; weak D call: TRBD1 (6 bases). There are 14 residues in the CDR3. Germline CDR1 and CDR2: SGHTA and FQGNSA. V gave up 1 base and J gave up 1 base, with 6 bases separating them.

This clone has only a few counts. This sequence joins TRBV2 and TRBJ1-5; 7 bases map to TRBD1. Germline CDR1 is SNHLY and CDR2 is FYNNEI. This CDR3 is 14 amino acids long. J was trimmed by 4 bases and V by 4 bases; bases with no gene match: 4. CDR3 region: CASSVQTGNQPQHF. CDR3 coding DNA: TGTGCCAGCAGTGTGCAGACAGGGAATCAGCCCCAGCATTTT.

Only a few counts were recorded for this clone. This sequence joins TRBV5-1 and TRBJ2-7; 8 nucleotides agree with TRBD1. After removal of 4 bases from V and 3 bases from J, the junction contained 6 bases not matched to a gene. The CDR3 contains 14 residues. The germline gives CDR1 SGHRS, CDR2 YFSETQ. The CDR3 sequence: CASSHGQGNYEQYF. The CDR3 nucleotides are TGCGCCAGCAGCCATGGACAGGGAAACTACGAGCAGTACTTC.